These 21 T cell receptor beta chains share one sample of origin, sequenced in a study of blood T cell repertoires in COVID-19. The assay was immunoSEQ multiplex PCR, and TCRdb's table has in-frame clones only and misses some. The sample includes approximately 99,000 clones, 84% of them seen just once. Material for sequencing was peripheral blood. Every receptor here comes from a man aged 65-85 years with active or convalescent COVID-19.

CDR3 loop: CASSSPGQGANEQFF. The DNA of the CDR3 is TGTGCCAGCAGTTCTCCGGGACAGGGGGCGAATGAGCAGTTCTTC. The chain links TRBV28 to TRBJ2-1; TRBD1 matches 12 bases. The CDR3 extends over 15 amino acids. CDR1 MDHEN and CDR2 SYDVKM come from the germline V gene. The V gene end was trimmed by 4 bases and the J gene end by 7 bases; junction bases not matched to a gene: 5.

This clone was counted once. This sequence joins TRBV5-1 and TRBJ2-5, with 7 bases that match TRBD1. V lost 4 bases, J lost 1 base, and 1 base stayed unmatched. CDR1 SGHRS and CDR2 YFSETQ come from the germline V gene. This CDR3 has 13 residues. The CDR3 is CASSRDSQETQYF. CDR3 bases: TGCGCCAGCAGCCGGGACAGCCAAGAGACCCAGTACTTC.

The CDR3 coding sequence is TGCAGTGCTAGTGGGGACAGGGGGACAGATACGCAGTATTTT. Translating it yields CSASGDRGTDTQYF. The chain combines TRBV20-1 with TRBJ2-3, with 11 positions matching TRBD1. Germline-derived CDR1 and CDR2 are DFQATT and SNEGSKA (reference sequence). This CDR3 region has 14 residues. Trimming removed 3 bases from V and 3 bases from J; junction bases left unmatched: 2.

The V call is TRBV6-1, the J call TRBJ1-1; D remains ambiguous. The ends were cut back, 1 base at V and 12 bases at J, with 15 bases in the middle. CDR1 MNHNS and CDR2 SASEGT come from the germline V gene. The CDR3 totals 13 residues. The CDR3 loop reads CASSEVGKAMTFF. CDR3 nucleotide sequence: TGTGCCAGCAGTGAAGTCGGTAAAGCGATGACTTTCTTT.

The CDR3 DNA reads TGTGCCAGCAGCTTAATGAAACTAGCGGGGGGACCTTTCGTCGGGGAGCTGTTTTTT. This translates into CASSLMKLAGGPFVGELFF. The chain carries TRBV7-2 and TRBJ2-2; the match to TRBD2 covers 12 bases. V shed 2 bases and J 7 bases; nucleotides not matched to a gene: 14. This CDR3 is built from 19 residues. From germline, CDR1 is SGHTA and CDR2 FQGNSA.

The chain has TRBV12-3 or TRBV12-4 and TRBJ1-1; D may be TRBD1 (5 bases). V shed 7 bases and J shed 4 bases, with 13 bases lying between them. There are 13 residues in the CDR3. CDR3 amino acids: CASIVSGGTEAFF. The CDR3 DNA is TGTGCCAGCATCGTATCCGGGGGCACTGAAGCTTTCTTT.

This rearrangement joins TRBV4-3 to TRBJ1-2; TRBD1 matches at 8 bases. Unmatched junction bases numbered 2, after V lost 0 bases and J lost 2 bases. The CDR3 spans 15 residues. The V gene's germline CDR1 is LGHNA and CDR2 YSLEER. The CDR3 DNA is TGCGCCAGCAGCCAAGACGACAGGGGAAACTATGGCTACACCTTC. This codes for CASSQDDRGNYGYTF.

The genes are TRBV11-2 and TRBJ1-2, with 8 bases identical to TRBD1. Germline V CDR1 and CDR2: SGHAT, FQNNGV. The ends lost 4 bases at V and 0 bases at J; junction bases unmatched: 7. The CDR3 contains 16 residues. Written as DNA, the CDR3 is TGTGCCAGCAGCTCCTGGACAGGGACAACTAACTATGGCTACACCTTC. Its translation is CASSSWTGTTNYGYTF.

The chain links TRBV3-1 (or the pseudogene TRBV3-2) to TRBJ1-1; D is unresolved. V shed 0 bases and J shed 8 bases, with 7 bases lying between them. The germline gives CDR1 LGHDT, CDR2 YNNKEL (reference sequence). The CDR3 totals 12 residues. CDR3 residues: CASSQDLREAFF. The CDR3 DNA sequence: TGTGCCAGCAGCCAAGATCTCAGGGAAGCTTTCTTT.

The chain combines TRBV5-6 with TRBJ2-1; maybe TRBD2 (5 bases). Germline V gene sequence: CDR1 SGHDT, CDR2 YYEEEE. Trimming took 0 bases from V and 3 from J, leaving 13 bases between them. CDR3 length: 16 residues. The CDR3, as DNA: TGTGCCAGCAGCTTGGTGGGGAGCAGGATCTACAATGAGCAGTTCTTC. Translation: CASSLVGSRIYNEQFF. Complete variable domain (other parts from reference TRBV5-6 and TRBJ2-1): DAGVTQSPTHLIKTRGQQVTLRCSPKSGHDTVSWYQQALGQGPQFIFQYYEEEERQRGNFPDRFSGHQFPNYSSELNVNALLLGDSALYLCASSLVGSRIYNEQFFGPGTRLTVL.

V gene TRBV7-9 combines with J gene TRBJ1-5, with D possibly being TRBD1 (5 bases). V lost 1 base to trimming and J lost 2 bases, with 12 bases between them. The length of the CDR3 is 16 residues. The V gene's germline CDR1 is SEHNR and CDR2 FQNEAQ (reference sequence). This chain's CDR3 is CASSLEGGDGNQPQHF. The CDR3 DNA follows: TGTGCCAGCAGCTTAGAGGGCGGGGACGGCAATCAGCCCCAGCATTTT.

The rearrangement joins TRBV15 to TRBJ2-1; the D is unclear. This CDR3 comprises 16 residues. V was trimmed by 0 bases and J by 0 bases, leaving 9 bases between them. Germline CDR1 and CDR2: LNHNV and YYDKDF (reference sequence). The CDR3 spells CATSRDPRSSYNEQFF. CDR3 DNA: TGTGCCACCAGCAGAGATCCTAGATCCTCCTACAATGAGCAGTTCTTC.

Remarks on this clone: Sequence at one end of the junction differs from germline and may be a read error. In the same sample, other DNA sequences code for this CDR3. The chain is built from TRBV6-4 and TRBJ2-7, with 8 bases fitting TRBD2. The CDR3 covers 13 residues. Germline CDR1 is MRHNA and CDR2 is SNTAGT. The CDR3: CASSDGTSNEQYF. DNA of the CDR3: TGTGCCAGCAGTGACGGGACTAGTAACGAGCAGTATTTC.

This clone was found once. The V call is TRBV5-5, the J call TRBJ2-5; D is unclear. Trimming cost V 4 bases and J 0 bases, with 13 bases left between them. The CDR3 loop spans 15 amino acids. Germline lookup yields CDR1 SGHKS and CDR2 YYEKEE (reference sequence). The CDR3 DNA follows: TGTGCCAGCAGCCTCAGAGACTCCTACCAAGAGACCCAGTACTTC. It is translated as CASSLRDSYQETQYF.

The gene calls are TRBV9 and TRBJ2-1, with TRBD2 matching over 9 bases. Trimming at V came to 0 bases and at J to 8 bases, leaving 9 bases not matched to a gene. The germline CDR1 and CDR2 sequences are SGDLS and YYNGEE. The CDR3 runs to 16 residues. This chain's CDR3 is CASSVVDAGGLHEQFF. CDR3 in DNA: TGTGCCAGCAGCGTAGTCGACGCGGGGGGGCTCCATGAGCAGTTCTTC.

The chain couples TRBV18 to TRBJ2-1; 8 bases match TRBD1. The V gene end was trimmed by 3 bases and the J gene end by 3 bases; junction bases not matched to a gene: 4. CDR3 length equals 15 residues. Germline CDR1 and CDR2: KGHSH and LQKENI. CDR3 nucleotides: TGTGCCAGCTCACCTACGGGACAGGTCTACAATGAGCAGTTCTTC. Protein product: CASSPTGQVYNEQFF.

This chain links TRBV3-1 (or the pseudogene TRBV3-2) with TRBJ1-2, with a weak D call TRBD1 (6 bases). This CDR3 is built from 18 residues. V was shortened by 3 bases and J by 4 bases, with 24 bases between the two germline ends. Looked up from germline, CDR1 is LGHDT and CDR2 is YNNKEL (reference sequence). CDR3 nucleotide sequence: TGTGCCAGCAGCCAGTGGGGGGGATCTCGGGACACCCCCTATGGCTACACCTTC. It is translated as CASSQWGGSRDTPYGYTF.

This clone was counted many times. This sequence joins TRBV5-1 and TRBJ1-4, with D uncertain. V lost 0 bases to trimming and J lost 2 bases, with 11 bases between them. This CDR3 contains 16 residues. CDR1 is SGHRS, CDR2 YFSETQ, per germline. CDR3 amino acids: CASSLEELVTNEKLFF. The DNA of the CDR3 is TGCGCCAGCAGCTTGGAGGAGTTAGTCACTAATGAAAAACTGTTTTTT.

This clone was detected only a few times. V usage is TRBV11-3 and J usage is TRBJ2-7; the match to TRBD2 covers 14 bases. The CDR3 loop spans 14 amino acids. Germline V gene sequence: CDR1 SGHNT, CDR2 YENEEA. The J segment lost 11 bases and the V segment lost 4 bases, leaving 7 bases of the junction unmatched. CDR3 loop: CASSSGTSGGMEYF. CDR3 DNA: TGTGCCAGCAGCTCCGGGACTAGCGGGGGCATGGAGTACTTC.

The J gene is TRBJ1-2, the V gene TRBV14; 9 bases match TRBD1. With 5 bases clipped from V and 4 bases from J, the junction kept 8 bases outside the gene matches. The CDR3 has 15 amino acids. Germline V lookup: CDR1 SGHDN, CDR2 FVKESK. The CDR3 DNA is TGTGCCAGCAGCATAACAGGGGGCCAGATCTATGGCTACACCTTC. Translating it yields CASSITGGQIYGYTF.

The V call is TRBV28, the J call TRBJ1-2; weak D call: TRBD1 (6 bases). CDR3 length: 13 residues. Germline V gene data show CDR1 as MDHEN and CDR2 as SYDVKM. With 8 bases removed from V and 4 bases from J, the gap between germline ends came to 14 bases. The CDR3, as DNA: TGTGCCAGCGGGGACACACAATTCTATGGCTACACCTTC. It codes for CASGDTQFYGYTF.